This section outlines one T cell receptor beta chain sequence together with its context. The assay was immunoSEQ multiplex PCR, and TCRdb's table has in-frame clones only and misses some. The sample shows hundreds of thousands of clones, 67% of them seen only once. This sample stems from a study of cytotoxic CD8 clonotypes in ibrutinib-treated CLL. The germline gives CDR1 LNHNV, CDR2 YYDKDF (reference sequence). CDR3 size: 17 residues. Trimming took 0 bases from V and 5 from J, leaving 20 bases between them. The sequence was collected from a human donor with chronic lymphocytic leukemia. The sample here was PBMCs, taken after 36 months of ibrutinib treatment. The rearrangement uses TRBV15 and TRBJ2-7, with D perhaps matching TRBD1 (6 bases). CDR3 loop: CATSRDARAGVRHEQYF. CDR3 nucleotides: TGTGCCACCAGCAGAGATGCCAGAGCAGGGGTCCGCCACGAGCAGTACTTC.